The source of this TCR beta chain is a study of OX40 agonist ivuxolimab in advanced cancers. Background on the study: Dose-escalation patients suffered from hepatocellular carcinoma, melanoma, renal cell or head and neck cancer. Subjects had a mean age of 60 years, with a range of about 23 to 90; approximately 83% were male. Notes on the study in general: Among T cells, CD8+ cells averaged more expanded clones than CD4+ cells. Low normalized clonal expansion also occurred in some nonresponding patients.

The CDR3 is made up of 12 amino acids. Trimming stripped 7 bases from V and 3 bases from J, with 9 bases between. Germline V gene sequence: CDR1 MNHNS, CDR2 SASEGT. Clones were read by immunoSEQ multiplex PCR, and TCRdb kept only the in-frame ones, dropping some. The table shows 17,000 or so clones, with about four fifths occurring only once. Comments on this clone: Its antigen remains unknown.

The sequence came from an adult with an advanced solid tumor such as melanoma, head and neck, liver or kidney cancer. The material sequenced was CD4+ or CD8+ T cells sorted from blood, taken in a trial of the OX40 agonist ivuxolimab. The rearrangement uses TRBV6-1 and TRBJ1-1; possibly TRBD1 for D (5 bases). The CDR3 sequence: CASTWGDTEAFF. For the CDR3, the DNA is TGTGCCAGCACCTGGGGGGACACTGAAGCTTTCTTT.